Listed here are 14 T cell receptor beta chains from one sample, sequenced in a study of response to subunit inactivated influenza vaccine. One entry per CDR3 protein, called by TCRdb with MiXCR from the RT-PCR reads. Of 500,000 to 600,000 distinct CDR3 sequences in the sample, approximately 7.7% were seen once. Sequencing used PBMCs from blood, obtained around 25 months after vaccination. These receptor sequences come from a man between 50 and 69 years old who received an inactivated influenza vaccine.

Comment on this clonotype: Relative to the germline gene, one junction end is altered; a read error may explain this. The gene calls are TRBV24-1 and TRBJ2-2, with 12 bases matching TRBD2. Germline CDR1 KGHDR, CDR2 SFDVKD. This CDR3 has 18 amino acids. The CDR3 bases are TGTGCCACCAGTGATATAACTAGCGGGGGGCCGAAGACCGGGGAGCTGTTTTTT. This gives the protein CATSDITSGGPKTGELFF.

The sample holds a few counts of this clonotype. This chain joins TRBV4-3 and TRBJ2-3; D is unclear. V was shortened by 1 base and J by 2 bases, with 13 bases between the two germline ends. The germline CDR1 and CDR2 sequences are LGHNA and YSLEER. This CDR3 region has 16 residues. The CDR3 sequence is CASSQVVRLTTDTQYF. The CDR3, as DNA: TGCGCCAGCAGCCAAGTGGTTAGATTGACCACAGATACGCAGTATTTT.

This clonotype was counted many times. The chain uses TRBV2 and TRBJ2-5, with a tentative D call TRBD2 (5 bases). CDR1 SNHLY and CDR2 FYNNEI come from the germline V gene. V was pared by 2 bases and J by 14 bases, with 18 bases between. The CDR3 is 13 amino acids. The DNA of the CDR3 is TGTGCCAGCAGTGAATTCCGGGAAGAGACCCCCTACTTC. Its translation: CASSEFREETPYF.

CDR3 sequence reads: CASSLRASGRAGDTDTQYF. The DNA for the CDR3 is TGTGCCAGCAGCTTAAGGGCTAGCGGGAGGGCCGGTGACACAGATACGCAGTATTTT. V gene TRBV5-4 combines with J gene TRBJ2-3, with TRBD2 identical over 12 bases. The CDR3 covers 19 residues. The V segment lost 2 bases and the J segment 2 bases; nucleotides outside the gene matches: 12. Germline CDR1 SGHNT, CDR2 YYREEE (reference sequence).

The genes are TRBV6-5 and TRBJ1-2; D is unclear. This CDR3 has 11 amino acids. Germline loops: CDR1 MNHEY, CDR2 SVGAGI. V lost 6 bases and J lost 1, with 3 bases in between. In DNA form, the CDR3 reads TGTGCCAGCAGGAATAACTATGGCTACACCTTC. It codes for CASRNNYGYTF.

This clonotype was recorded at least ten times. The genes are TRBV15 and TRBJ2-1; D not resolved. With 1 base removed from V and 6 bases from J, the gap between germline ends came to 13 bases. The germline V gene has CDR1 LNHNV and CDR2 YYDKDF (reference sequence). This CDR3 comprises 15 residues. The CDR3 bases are TGTGCCACCAGCAGAGTACGCGGACCGATCAATGAGCAGTTCTTC. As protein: CATSRVRGPINEQFF.

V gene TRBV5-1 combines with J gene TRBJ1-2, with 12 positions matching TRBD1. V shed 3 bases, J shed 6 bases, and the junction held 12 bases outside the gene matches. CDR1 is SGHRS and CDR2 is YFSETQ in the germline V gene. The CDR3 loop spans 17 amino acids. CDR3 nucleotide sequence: TGCGCCAGCAGCTCATCTAGCTTGGGACAGGGGGCGGATGGCTACACCTTC. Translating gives CASSSSSLGQGADGYTF.

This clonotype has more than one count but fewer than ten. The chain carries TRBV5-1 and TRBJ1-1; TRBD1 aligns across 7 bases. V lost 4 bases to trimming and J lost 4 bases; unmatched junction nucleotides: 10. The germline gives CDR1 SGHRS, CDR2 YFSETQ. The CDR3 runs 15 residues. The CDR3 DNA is TGCGCCAGCAGCGTTCAGGGGGAGGGTAGCACTGAAGCTTTCTTT. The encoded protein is CASSVQGEGSTEAFF.

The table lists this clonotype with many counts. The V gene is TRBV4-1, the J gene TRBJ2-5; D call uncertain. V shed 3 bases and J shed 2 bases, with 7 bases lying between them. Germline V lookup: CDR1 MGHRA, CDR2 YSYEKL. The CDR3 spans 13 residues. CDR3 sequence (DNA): TGCGCCAGCAGCCAGATAGTTCAAGAGACCCAGTACTTC. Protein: CASSQIVQETQYF.

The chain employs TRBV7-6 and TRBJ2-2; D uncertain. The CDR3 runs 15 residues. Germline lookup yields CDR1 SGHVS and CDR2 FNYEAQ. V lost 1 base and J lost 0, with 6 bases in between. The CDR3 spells CASSLVVANTGELFF. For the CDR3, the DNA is TGTGCCAGCAGCTTAGTTGTTGCGAACACCGGGGAGCTGTTTTTT.

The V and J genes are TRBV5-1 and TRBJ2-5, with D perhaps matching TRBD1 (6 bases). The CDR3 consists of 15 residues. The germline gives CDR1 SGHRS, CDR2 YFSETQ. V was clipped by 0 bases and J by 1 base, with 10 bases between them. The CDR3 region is CASSLDPGAQETQYF. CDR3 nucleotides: TGCGCCAGCAGCTTGGATCCAGGGGCCCAAGAGACCCAGTACTTC.

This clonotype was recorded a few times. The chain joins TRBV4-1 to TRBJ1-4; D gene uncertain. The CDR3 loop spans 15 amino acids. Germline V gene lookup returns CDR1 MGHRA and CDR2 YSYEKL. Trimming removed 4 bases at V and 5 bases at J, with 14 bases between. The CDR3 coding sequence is TGCGCCAGCAGCCCCCGGACCGTTGGAAATGAAAAACTGTTTTTT. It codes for CASSPRTVGNEKLFF.

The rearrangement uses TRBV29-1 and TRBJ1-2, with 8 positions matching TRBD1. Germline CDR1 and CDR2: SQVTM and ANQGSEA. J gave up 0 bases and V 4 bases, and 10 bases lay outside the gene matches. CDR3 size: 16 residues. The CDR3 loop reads CSVAPRTGPANYGYTF. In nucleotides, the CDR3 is TGCAGCGTTGCCCCTAGGACAGGGCCAGCTAACTATGGCTACACCTTC.

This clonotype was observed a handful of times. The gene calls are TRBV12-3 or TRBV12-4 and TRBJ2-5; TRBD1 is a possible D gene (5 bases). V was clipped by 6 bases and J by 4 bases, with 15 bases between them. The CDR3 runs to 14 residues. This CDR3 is CASRSGAPPETQYF. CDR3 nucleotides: TGTGCCAGCAGGTCTGGGGCCCCCCCAGAGACCCAGTACTTC.